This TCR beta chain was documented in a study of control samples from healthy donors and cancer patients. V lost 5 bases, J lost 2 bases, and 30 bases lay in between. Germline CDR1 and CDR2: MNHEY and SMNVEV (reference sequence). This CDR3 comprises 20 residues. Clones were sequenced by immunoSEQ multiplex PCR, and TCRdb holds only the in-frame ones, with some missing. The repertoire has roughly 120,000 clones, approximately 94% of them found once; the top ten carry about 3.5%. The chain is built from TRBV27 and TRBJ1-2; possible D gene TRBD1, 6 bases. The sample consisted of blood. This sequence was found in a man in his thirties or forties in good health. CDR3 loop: CASSPSSQGFDRRGNYGYTF. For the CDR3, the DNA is TGTGCCAGCAGTCCCTCGTCACAGGGATTTGACAGAAGGGGAAACTATGGCTACACCTTC.